Listed here are 5 T cell receptor beta chains from one sample, sequenced in a study of Tregs in tolerant kidney transplant recipients. Here immunoSEQ multiplex PCR was the method, and the copy in TCRdb shows in-frame clones only, minus some. Its table records about 52,000 clones. Material: CD4+ T cells from blood, obtained before the transplant. The receptors originated from a human donor who received a combined kidney and bone marrow transplant.

Regarding this clone: The read comes to an end 3 residues before the CDR3 does, leaving the germline J gene to fill in the end. V is TRBV6-2 or TRBV6-3 and J is TRBJ2-1, with D perhaps matching TRBD2 (5 bases). Germline V lookup: CDR1 MNHEY, CDR2 SVGEGT. V was pared by 0 bases and J by 1 base, with 13 bases between. This CDR3 has 17 amino acids. The covered CDR3 bases are TGTGCCAGCAGTTACTCCCGCCGGGGTGGGTCCTACAATGAG. Translating gives CASSYSRRGGSYNE. The complete CDR3 reads CASSYSRRGGSYNEQFF.

Notes on this clone: The CDR3 is cut off 3 residues early in the read; its end comes from the germline J gene. This chain links TRBV7-2 with TRBJ2-3; 9 nucleotides agree with TRBD2. After removal of 6 bases from V and 4 bases from J, the junction contained 8 bases not matched to a gene. Germline values: CDR1 SGHTA, CDR2 FQGNSA. The CDR3 totals 15 residues. The sequenced CDR3 bases are TGTGCCAGCAGGCAGGGTAGCGGGAGATCAGATACG. The encoded protein is CASRQGSGRSDT. The entire CDR3 reads CASRQGSGRSDTQYF.

Concerning this clone: The read terminates 3 residues before the CDR3 end, so the remaining end is supplied by the germline J gene. The chain combines TRBV19 with TRBJ2-5; D possibly corresponds to TRBD2 (6 bases). CDR1 and CDR2 from the germline V gene are LNHDA and SQIVND (reference sequence). Trimming cost V 5 bases and J 1 base, with 11 bases left between them. This CDR3 comprises 14 residues. This CDR3 is CASSLGDFQETQYF. The part of the CDR3 DNA that was read is TGTGCCAGTAGTCTGGGGGACTTCCAAGAGACC.

With regard to this clone: The observed sequence ends 3 residues before the CDR3 terminus, with the missing tail filled in from the germline J gene. The rearrangement uses TRBV20-1 and TRBJ2-3, with a possible D match to TRBD2 (5 bases). The germline CDR1 and CDR2 sequences are DFQATT and SNEGSKA (reference sequence). The ends were cut back, 0 bases at V and 0 bases at J, with 10 bases in the middle. This CDR3 is 15 amino acids long. The CDR3 here is CSARDHAGSTDTQYF. The sequenced CDR3 bases are TGCAGTGCTAGAGATCATGCGGGTAGCACAGATACG.

CDR3: CSARGTSGMAQETQYF. CDR3 DNA, as far as it was read: TGCAGTGCTAGGGGGACTAGCGGGATGGCGCAAGAGACC. This chain links TRBV20-1 with TRBJ2-5, with 13 bases that match TRBD2. With the read ending 3 residues before the CDR3 end, the germline J gene is used to fill in that end. There are 16 residues in the CDR3. Germline assignment: CDR1 DFQATT and CDR2 SNEGSKA (reference sequence). With V trimmed by 3 bases and J by 2 bases, 6 bases remained unmatched.